A selection of T cell receptor beta chains follows, all from one sample in a study of CD4 and CD8 cells across lung adenocarcinoma regions. Each CDR3 protein gets one entry after TCRdb re-called the PCR reads with MiXCR. The table lists some 20,000 distinct CDR3 sequences, roughly 56% of them singletons. Sequencing used CD8+ T cells from the center of a lung tumor. The receptor set was obtained from a female donor with lung adenocarcinoma. The CD4 and CD8 labels of this study may be unreliable. Both conserved end residues are part of each CDR3. The D gene is left open where the match is weak. Clone size is stated in some rows and not others, as once, few, many or a class when expanded.

NA	TRBD2	TRBV11-2	TRBJ2-7	TGTGCCAGCGGACTAGCGGGAGGATACGAGCAGTACTTC	CASGLAGGYEQYF
once	NA	TRBV10-3	TRBJ2-3	TGTGCCTCCGGGCGGCCGGCCAAAAATACGCAGTATTTC	CASGRPAKNTQYF
many	NA	TRBV7-6	TRBJ2-1	TGTGCCAGCAGCTATTTCAGGGAGGCTGAGCAGTTCTTC	CASSYFREAEQFF
NA	NA	TRBV6-1	TRBJ2-5	TGTGCCGGGGGGGTCGGGGGCCCCGACCAAGATACCCAGTACTTC	CAGGVGGPDQDTQYF
many	TRBD2	TRBV10-1	TRBJ2-1	TGCGCCAGCAGTAGCGGGAACTACAATGAGCAGTTCTTC	CASSSGNYNEQFF
medium-sized	TRBD1	TRBV11-2	TRBJ2-1	TGTGCCAGCAGCTTATTCACGACAGGGGGCAATGAGCAGTTCTTC	CASSLFTTGGNEQFF
few	TRBD2	TRBV28	TRBJ2-2	TGTGCCAGCAGTTTCTCCGCGGCGGGAGGGAACACCGGGGAGCTGTTTTTT	CASSFSAAGGNTGELFF
NA	TRBD1	TRBV20-1	TRBJ2-5	TGCAGTGCTAGAGATGGGACAGAGATTCAAGAGACCCAGTACTTC	CSARDGTEIQETQYF
few	NA	TRBV12-3/TRBV12-4	TRBJ1-6	TGTGCCAGCAGTTTAGCGAATTCACCCCTCCACTTT	CASSLANSPLHF
NA	NA	TRBV6-1	TRBJ2-4	TGTGCGGGGCTGAGAGCCAAAAACACGCAGTACTTC	CAGLRAKNTQYF
NA	NA	TRBV20-1	TRBJ1-1	TGCAGTGCTCCGAAAGGAAAGGACACTGAAGCTTTCTTT	CSAPKGKDTEAFF
NA	NA	TRBV6-1	TRBJ2-3	TGTGCCAGCAGTAGCGCTGGTGTGAGCACAGATACGCAGTATTTT	CASSSAGVSTDTQYF
once	NA	TRBV11-2	TRBJ2-5	TGTGCCAGCAACCCCCTCCTTGGGCTTAGCACAGAGACGCAGTACTTT	CASNPLLGLSTETQYF
NA	NA	TRBV11-2	TRBJ2-7	TGTGCCAGGGGCTGGGGGGTTGTGGGCACAGGGAAGCAGTACTTC	CARGWGVVGTGKQYF
NA	TRBD1	TRBV12-3/TRBV12-4	TRBJ1-2	TGTGCCAGCAGTAAGGACAGGGAGCTCGGTGGCTACACCTTC	CASSKDRELGGYTF
NA	TRBD1	TRBV9	TRBJ2-5	TGTGCCAGCAGCCCCAGGGGGCACAGGGACGAGACCCAGTACTTC	CASSPRGHRDETQYF
few	NA	TRBV6-1	TRBJ2-1	TGTGCCAGCAGTGATTACCGCGGGATTACCACCTACAATGAGCAGTTCTTC	CASSDYRGITTYNEQFF
medium-sized	NA	TRBV25-1	TRBJ2-7	TGTGCCAGCAAGATGGAGGGATACGAGCAGTACTTC	CASKMEGYEQYF
NA	NA	TRBV7-8	TRBJ1-5	TGTGCCAGCAGCCTAAAGGACACAAATCAGCCCCAGCATTTT	CASSLKDTNQPQHF
NA	TRBD2	TRBV4-1	TRBJ2-5	TGCGCCAGCAGCCAGGGACTAGCGGGAGGTGGAGAGACCCAGTACTTC	CASSQGLAGGGETQYF
many	NA	TRBV6-1	TRBJ2-1	TGTGCCAGCAGTGAAGCAGGAGGGGCAGGGAGCAATGAGCAGTTCTTC	CASSEAGGAGSNEQFF